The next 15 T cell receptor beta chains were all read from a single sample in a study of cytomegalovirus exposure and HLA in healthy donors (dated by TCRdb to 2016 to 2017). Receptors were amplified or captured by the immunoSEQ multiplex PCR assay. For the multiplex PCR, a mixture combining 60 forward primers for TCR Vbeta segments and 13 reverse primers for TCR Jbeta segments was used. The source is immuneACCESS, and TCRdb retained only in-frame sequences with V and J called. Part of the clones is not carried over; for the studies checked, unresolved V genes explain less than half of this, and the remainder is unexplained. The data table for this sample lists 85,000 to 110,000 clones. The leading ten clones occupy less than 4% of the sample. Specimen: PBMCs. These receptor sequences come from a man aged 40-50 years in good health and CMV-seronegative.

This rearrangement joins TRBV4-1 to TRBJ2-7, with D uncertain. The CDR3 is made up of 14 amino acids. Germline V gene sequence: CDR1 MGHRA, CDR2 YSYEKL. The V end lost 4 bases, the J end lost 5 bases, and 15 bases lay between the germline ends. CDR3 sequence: CASSRASPPDEQYF. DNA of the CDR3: TGCGCCAGCAGCCGGGCTTCACCGCCGGACGAGCAGTACTTC.

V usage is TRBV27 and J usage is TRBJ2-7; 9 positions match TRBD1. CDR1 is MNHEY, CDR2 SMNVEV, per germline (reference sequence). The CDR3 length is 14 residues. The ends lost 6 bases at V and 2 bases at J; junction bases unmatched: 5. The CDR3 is CASSPRQGAYEQYF. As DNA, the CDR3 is TGTGCCAGCAGCCCCCGACAGGGGGCCTACGAGCAGTACTTC.

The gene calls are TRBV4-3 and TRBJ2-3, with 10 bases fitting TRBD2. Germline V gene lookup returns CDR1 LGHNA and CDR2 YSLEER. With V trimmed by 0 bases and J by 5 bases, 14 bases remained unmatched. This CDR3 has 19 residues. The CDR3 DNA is TGCGCCAGCAGCCAAGAGGCTAGCGGGAGCGGTGGTCTGGGAGATACGCAGTATTTT. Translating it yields CASSQEASGSGGLGDTQYF.

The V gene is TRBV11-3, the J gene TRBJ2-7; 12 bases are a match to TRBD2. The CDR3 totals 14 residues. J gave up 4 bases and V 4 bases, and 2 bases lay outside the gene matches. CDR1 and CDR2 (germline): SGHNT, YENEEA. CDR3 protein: CASSSSGREYEQYF. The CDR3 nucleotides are TGTGCCAGCAGCTCTAGCGGGAGGGAGTACGAGCAGTACTTC.

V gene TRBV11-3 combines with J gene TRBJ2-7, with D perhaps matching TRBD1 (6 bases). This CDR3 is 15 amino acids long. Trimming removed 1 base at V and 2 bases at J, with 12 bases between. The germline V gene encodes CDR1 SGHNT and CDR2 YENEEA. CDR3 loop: CASSLGAGATYEQYF. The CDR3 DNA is TGTGCCAGCAGCTTAGGGGCAGGGGCTACCTACGAGCAGTACTTC.

The CDR3 region is CASSPRPYEQYF. The DNA of the CDR3 is TGTGCCAGCAGCCCGAGGCCCTACGAGCAGTACTTC. The J gene is TRBJ2-7, the V gene TRBV7-2; D not certain. Per germline, CDR1 SGHTA and CDR2 FQGNSA. The germline V and J ends were trimmed by 5 bases and 2 bases, with 7 bases remaining between them. The CDR3 covers 12 residues. The variable domain in full, with the rest retrieved from reference TRBV7-2 and TRBJ2-7, is GAGVSQSPSNKVTEKGKDVELRCDPISGHTALYWYRQSLGQGLEFLIYFQGNSAPDKSGLPSDRFSAERTGGSVSTLTIQRTQQEDSAVYLCASSPRPYEQYFGPGTRLTVT.

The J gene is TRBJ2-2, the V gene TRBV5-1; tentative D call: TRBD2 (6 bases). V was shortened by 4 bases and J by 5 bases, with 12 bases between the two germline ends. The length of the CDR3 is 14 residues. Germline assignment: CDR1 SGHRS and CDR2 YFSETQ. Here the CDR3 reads CASSGGGSTGELFF. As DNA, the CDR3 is TGCGCCAGCAGCGGGGGAGGCTCTACCGGGGAGCTGTTTTTT.

The CDR3 loop is CASRYRGGANVLTF. The CDR3 DNA reads TGTGCCAGCAGATACCGGGGTGGGGCCAACGTCCTGACTTTC. The rearrangement links TRBV6-1 to TRBJ2-6, with D maybe TRBD2 (5 bases). The germline gives CDR1 MNHNS, CDR2 SASEGT. The CDR3 covers 14 residues. V was clipped by 6 bases and J by 3 bases, with 9 bases between them.

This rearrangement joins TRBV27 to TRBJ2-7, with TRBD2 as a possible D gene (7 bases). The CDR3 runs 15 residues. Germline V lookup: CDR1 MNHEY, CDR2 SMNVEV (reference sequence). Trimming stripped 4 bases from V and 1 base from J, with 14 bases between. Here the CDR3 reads CASSYFRGGSYEQYF. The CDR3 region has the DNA TGTGCCAGCAGTTATTTTAGGGGGGGGTCCTACGAGCAGTACTTC.

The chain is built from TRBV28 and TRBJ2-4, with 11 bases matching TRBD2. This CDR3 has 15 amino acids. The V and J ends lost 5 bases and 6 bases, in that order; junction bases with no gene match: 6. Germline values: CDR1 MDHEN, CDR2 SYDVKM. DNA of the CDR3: TGTGCCAGCAGTACGTTAGCGGGGGGGGGAAACATTCAGTACTTC. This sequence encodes CASSTLAGGGNIQYF.

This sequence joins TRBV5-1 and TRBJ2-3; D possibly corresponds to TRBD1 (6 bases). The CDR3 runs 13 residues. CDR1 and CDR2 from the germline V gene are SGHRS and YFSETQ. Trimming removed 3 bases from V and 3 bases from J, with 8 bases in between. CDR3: CASSYRVTDTQYF. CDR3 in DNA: TGCGCCAGCAGCTACAGGGTGACAGATACGCAGTATTTT.

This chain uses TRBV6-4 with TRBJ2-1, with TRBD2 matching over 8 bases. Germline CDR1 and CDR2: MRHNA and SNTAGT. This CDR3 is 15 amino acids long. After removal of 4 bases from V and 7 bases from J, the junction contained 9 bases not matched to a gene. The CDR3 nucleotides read TGTGCCAGCAGTGCTGAAGCTAGCGGGTGGAATGAGCAGTTCTTC. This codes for CASSAEASGWNEQFF.

In DNA, the CDR3 is TGTGCCAGCAGCTCAGGACAGAGATATAGCAATCAGCCCCAGCATTTT. It yields the protein CASSSGQRYSNQPQHF. The rearrangement uses TRBV7-2 and TRBJ1-5, with a tentative D call TRBD1 (6 bases). This CDR3 region has 16 residues. Deletions cut 4 bases from V and 0 bases from J, with 13 bases between. Germline-derived CDR1 and CDR2 are SGHTA and FQGNSA.

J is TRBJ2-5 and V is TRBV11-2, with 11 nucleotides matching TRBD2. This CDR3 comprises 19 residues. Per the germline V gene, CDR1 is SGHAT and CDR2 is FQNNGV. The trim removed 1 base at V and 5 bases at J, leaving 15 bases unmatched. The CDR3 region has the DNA TGTGCCAGCAGCTTAGGTCTAGCGGGAGGCGTCAGTCCCCGGGAGACCCAGTACTTC. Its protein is CASSLGLAGGVSPRETQYF.

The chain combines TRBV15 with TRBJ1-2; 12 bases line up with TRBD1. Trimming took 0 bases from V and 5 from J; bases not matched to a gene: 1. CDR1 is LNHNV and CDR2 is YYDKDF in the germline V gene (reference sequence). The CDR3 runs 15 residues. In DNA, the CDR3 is TGTGCCACCAGCAGAGAGGGACAGGGGGCTTATGGCTACACCTTC. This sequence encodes CATSREGQGAYGYTF.